This T cell receptor beta chain was identified during a study of blood T cells in healthy people across ages. Combining a sample-barcoded 5' primer with a J-beta primer mix, a second PCR ran for about 7 to 12 cycles. Sequencing recovered at least 2.5 million CDR3-containing paired-end reads from each sample. In TCRdb, the 5' RACE reads were re-called with MiXCR into one record per CDR3 protein. The sample records about 1.1 million distinct CDR3 sequences, more than 30% being singletons. CDR1 is MNHNY, CDR2 SVGAGI, per germline (reference sequence). Deletions cut 2 bases from V and 3 bases from J, with 8 bases between. This CDR3 contains 15 residues.

The chain recombines TRBV6-6 with TRBJ2-6; D gene ambiguous. The sample comprised blood. The clonotype comes from a man aged 18-30 years in good health. CDR3 nucleotide sequence: TGTGCCAGCAGTTACGGCGTTGATGGGGCCAACGTCCTGACTTTC. It yields the protein CASSYGVDGANVLTF.